The clone carrying this TCR beta chain was seen many times. The data stem from a study of T cells in Graves' hyperthyroidism and ophthalmopathy. CDR3 size: 14 residues. Germline loops: CDR1 DFQATT, CDR2 SNEGSKA (reference sequence). V lost 3 bases and J lost 3, with 12 bases in between. Amplified TCR beta CDR3 regions derived from RNA transcripts. Primed by the HTBI set, a first-round RT-PCR was run on the TCR CDR3. TCRdb redid the calling of the multiplex PCR reads with MiXCR, one entry per CDR3 protein. Of some 270,000 distinct CDR3 sequences in the sample, roughly an eighth were seen once. Sequencing was carried out using blood. The sequence was obtained from a woman aged 40 to 50 with Graves' hyperthyroidism. J is TRBJ2-1 and V is TRBV20-1; D might be TRBD2 (5 bases). The DNA for the CDR3 is TGCAGTGCTAGCGGCCCGGCGGGCTACAATGAGCAGTTCTTC. This codes for CSASGPAGYNEQFF.